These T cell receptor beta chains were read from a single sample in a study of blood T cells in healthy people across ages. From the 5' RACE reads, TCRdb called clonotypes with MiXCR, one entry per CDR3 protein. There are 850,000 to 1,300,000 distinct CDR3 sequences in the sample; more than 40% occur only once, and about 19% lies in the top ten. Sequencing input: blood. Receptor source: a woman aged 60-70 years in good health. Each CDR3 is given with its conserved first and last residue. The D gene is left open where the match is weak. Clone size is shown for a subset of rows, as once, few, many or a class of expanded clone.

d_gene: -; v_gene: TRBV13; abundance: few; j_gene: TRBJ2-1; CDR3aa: CASSFTGTNYNEQFF; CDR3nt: TGTGCCAGCAGCTTTACCGGGACCAACTACAATGAGCAGTTCTTC
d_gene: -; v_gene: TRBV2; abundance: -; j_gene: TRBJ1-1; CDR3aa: CASSEQGGDTEAFF; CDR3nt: TGTGCCAGCAGCGAACAGGGAGGGGACACTGAAGCTTTCTTT
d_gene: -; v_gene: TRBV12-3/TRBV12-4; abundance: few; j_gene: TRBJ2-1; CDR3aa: CASSSSIRGVIKYNEQFF; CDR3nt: TGTGCCAGCTCCAGCAGTATTCGCGGGGTAATAAAGTACAATGAGCAGTTCTTC
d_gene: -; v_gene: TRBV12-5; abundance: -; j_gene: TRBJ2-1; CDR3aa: CASGTWDEQFF; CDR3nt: TGTGCTAGTGGTACCTGGGATGAGCAGTTCTTC
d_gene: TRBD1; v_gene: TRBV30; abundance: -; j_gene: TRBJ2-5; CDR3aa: CAWGQGRETQYF; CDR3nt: TGTGCCTGGGGACAGGGGCGGGAGACCCAGTACTTC
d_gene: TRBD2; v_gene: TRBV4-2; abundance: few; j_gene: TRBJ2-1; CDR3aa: CASSPPRGLAVDNEQFF; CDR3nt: TGTGCCAGCAGCCCCCCGAGAGGACTAGCGGTAGACAATGAGCAGTTCTTC
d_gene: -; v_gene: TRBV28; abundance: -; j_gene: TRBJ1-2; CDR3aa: CASSRASIYGYTF; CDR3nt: TGTGCCAGCAGTAGGGCGTCTATCTATGGCTACACCTTC
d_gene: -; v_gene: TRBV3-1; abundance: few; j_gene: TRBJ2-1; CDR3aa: CASSQDSSSYNEQFF; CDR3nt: TGTGCCAGCAGCCAAGATTCGAGCTCCTACAATGAGCAGTTCTTC
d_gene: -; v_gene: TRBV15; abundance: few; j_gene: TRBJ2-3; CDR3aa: CATSLRVSTDTQYF; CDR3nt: TGTGCCACCAGCCTGAGAGTCTCCACAGATACGCAGTATTTT
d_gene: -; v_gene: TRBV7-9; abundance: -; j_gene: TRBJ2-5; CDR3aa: CASSLEGKTQETQYF; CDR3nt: TGTGCCAGCAGCTTAGAGGGCAAGACCCAAGAGACCCAGTACTTC
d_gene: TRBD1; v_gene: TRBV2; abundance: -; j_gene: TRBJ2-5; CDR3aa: CASSETGVRETQYF; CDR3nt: TGTGCCAGCAGCGAGACAGGGGTCAGAGAGACCCAGTACTTC
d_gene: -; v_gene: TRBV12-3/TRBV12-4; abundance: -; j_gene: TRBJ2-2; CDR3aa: CASSPAGPNTGELFF; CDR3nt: TGTGCCAGCTCCCCCGCGGGGCCGAACACCGGGGAGCTGTTTTTT
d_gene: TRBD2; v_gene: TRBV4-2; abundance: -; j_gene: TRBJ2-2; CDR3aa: CASSQDSSGNYNSGELFF; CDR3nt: TGTGCCAGCAGCCAAGATTCTAGCGGGAATTATAATTCCGGGGAGCTGTTTTTT
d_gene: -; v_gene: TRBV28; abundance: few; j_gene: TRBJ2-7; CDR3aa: CASLRGQFYEQYF; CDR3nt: TGTGCCAGCCTCCGGGGCCAATTCTACGAGCAGTACTTC
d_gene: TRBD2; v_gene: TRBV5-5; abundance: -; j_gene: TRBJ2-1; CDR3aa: CASSPEDRGRAYNEQFF; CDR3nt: TGTGCCAGCAGCCCTGAAGACCGCGGGAGGGCATACAATGAGCAGTTCTTC
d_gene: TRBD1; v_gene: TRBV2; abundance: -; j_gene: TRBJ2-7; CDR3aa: CASSQGEGANGQYF; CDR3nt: TGTGCCAGCTCTCAAGGCGAGGGGGCGAACGGGCAGTACTTC
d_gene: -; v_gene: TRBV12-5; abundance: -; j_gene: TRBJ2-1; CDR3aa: CASGPGDEQFF; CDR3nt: TGTGCTAGTGGCCCCGGAGATGAGCAGTTCTTC
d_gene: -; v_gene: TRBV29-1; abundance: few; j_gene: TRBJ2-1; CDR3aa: CSVRTGLREQFF; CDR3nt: TGCAGCGTTCGAACAGGGCTCAGGGAGCAGTTCTTC
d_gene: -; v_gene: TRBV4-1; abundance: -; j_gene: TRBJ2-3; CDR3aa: CASSHQLADTQYF; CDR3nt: TGCGCCAGCAGCCACCAACTTGCAGATACGCAGTATTTT
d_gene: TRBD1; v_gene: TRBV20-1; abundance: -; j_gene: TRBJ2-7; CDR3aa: CSARDLTGAHEQYF; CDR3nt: TGCAGTGCTAGAGATTTGACAGGGGCCCACGAGCAGTACTTC
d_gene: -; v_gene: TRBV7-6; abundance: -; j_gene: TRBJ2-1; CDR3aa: CASSLDGRGVSSYNEQFF; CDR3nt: TGTGCCAGCAGCTTAGATGGTCGGGGCGTCAGCTCCTACAATGAGCAGTTCTTC
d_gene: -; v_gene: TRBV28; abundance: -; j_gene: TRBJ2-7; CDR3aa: CAGRLGKSSYEQYF; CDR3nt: TGTGCCGGCCGACTAGGGAAAAGCTCCTACGAGCAGTACTTC
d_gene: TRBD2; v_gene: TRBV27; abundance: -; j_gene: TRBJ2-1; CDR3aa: CASSLRGASGRGEQFF; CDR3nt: TGTGCCAGCAGTTTAAGAGGGGCTAGCGGGAGAGGTGAGCAGTTCTTC
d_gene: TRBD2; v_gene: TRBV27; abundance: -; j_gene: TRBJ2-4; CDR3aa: CASSPLALTPQAKDIQYF; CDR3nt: TGTGCCAGCAGTCCACTAGCGCTTACGCCCCAGGCCAAAGACATTCAGTACTTC
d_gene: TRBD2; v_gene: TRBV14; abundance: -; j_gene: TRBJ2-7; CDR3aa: CASSETSRNYEQYF; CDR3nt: TGTGCCAGCAGCGAGACTAGCAGAAACTACGAGCAGTACTTC
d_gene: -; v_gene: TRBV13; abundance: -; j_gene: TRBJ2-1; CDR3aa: CASSLKTDSSSYNEQFF; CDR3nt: TGTGCCAGCAGCCTAAAGACGGACAGTAGCTCCTACAATGAGCAGTTCTTC
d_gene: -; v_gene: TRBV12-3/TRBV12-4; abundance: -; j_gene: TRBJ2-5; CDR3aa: CASSLTDSLLETQYF; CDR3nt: TGTGCCAGCAGTTTAACAGACAGCCTCCTAGAGACCCAGTACTTC
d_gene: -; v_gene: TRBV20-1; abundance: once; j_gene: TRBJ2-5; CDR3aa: CSAREQGREKTQYF; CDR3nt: TGCAGTGCTAGAGAACAGGGGAGGGAGAAGACCCAGTACTTC
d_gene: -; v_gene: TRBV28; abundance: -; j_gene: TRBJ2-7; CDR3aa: CASSFSQSGNYYEQYF; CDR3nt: TGTGCCAGCAGTTTCAGTCAAAGTGGGAACTACTACGAGCAGTACTTC
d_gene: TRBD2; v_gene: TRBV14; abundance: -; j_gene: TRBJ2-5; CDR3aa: CASSQGGSQYF; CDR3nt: TGTGCCAGCAGCCAGGGAGGGTCCCAGTACTTC
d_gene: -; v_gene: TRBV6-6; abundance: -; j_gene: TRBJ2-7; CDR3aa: CASSPLLGDSAYEQYF; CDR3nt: TGTGCCAGCAGTCCACTATTGGGGGACTCCGCATACGAGCAGTACTTC
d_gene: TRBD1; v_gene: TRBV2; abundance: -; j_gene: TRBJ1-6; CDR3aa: CASSAERDSNSPLHF; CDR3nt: TGTGCCAGCAGTGCCGAACGGGACAGTAATTCACCCCTCCACTTT
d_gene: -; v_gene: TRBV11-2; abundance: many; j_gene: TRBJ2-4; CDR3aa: CASSPSSGFLAKNIQYF; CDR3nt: TGTGCCAGCAGCCCCTCGTCGGGTTTTCTGGCCAAAAACATTCAGTACTTC
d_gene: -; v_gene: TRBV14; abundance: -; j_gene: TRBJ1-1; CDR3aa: CASSHARGEAFF; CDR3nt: TGTGCCAGCAGTCACGCTAGAGGTGAAGCTTTCTTT
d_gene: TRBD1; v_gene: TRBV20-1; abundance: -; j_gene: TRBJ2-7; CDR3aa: CSAGGQGKHEQYF; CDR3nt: TGCAGTGCAGGCGGACAGGGGAAACACGAGCAGTACTTC
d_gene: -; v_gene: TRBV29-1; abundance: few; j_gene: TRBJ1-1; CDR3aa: CSAAEGTEAFF; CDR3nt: TGCAGCGCCGCGGAGGGTACTGAAGCTTTCTTT
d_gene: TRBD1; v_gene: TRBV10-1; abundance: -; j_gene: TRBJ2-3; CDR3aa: CASSEPPGTGGKDTQYF; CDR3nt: TGCGCCAGCAGTGAGCCCCCCGGGACAGGGGGTAAGGATACGCAGTATTTT
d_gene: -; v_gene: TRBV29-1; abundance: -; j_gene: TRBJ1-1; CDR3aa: CSVEEGEAFF; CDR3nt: TGCAGCGTTGAAGAAGGTGAAGCTTTCTTT
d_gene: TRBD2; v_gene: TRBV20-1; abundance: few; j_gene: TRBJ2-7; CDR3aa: CSVTPSGTSGRNEQYF; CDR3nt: TGCAGTGTTACTCCTTCCGGGACTAGCGGGAGAAACGAGCAGTACTTC
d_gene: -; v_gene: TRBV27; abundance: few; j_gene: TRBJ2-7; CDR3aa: CASRISGAVYEQYF; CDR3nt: TGTGCCAGCAGGATTAGCGGAGCGGTCTACGAGCAGTACTTC
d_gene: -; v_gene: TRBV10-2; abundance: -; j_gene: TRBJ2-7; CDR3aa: CASSEWHRHEQYF; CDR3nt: TGCGCCAGCAGTGAGTGGCATCGCCATGAGCAGTACTTC
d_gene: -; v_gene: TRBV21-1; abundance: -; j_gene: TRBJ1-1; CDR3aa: CASSKTPPIQAAFF; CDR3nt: TGCGCCAGCAGCAAAACCCCCCCTATCCAGGCAGCTTTCTTT
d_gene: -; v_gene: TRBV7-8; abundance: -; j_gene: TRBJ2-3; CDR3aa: CASSSAGHTQYF; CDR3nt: TGTGCCAGCAGCTCGGCTGGCCATACGCAGTATTTT
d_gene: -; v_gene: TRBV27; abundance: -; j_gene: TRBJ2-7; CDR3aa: CASSLVSGATSYHSYEQYF; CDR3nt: TGTGCCAGCAGTTTAGTTTCCGGGGCAACTAGCTACCATTCCTACGAGCAGTACTTC
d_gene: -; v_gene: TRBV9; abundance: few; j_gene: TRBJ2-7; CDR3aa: CASSASGTSPYEQYF; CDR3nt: TGTGCCAGCAGCGCATCCGGGACATCCCCCTACGAGCAGTACTTC
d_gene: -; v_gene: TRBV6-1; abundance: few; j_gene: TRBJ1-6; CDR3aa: CASSERRASTYNSPLHF; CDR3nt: TGTGCCAGCAGTGAGAGACGGGCCAGCACCTATAATTCACCCCTCCACTTT
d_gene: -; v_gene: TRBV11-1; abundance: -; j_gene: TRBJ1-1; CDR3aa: CASSHRVQGTEAFF; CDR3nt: TGTGCCAGCAGCCATAGAGTTCAAGGCACTGAAGCTTTCTTT
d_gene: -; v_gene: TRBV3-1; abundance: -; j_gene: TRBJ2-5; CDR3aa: CASSQERRETQYF; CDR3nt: TGTGCCAGCAGCCAAGAGAGACGAGAGACCCAGTACTTC
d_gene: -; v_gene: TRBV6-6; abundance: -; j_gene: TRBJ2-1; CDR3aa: CASSDSYVNEQFF; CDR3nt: TGTGCCAGCAGTGACTCGTACGTCAATGAGCAGTTCTTC
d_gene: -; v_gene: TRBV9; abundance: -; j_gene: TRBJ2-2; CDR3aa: CASSVGLLTAGGLFF; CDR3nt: TGTGCCAGCAGCGTGGGACTCCTGACTGCCGGGGGGCTGTTTTTT
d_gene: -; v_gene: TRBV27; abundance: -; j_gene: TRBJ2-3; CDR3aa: CASRKAGITDTQYF; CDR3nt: TGTGCCAGCAGAAAGGCGGGCATCACAGATACGCAGTATTTT
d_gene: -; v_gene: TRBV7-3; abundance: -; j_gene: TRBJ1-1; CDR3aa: CASSLNPGTNTEAFF; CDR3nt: TGTGCCAGCAGCTTGAACCCTGGGACGAACACTGAAGCTTTCTTT
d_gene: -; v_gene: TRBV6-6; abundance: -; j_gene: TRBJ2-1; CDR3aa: CASSAGRVGEQFF; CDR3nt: TGTGCCAGCAGTGCAGGCAGGGTCGGTGAGCAGTTCTTC
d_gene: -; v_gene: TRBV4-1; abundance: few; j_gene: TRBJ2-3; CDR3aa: CASSQDRPLRGAGSTDTQYF; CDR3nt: TGCGCCAGCAGCCAAGATCGTCCCCTACGGGGGGCGGGTAGCACAGATACGCAGTATTTT